This T cell receptor (beta chain) was found in a study of OX40 agonist ivuxolimab in advanced cancers. Study in general: At 0.01 to 10 mg/kg, ivuxolimab was administered intravenously to patients every 2 weeks.

The study, taken as a whole, reports: With doses of 0.1 to 3.0 mg/kg, CD4+ and CD8+ blood T cells had undergone clonal expansion by week 6. Among patients with partial responses at 0.1-3.0 mg/kg, clonal expansion was among the lowest.

Concerning this clone itself: Its target is not known.

Sequenced by immunoSEQ multiplex PCR; TCRdb stores in-frame clones only, minus some. This sample has 90,000 to 100,000 clones, with approximately 90% found just once. This TCR was sampled from an adult with an advanced solid tumor such as melanoma, head and neck, liver or kidney cancer. The specimen was CD4+ or CD8+ T cells sorted from blood, collected in a trial of the OX40 agonist ivuxolimab.

CDR3 protein: CASSLGGTRYNEQFF. CDR3 DNA: TGTGCCAGCAGCCTAGGGGGGACCAGATACAATGAGCAGTTCTTC. The genes are TRBV9 and TRBJ2-1, with D possibly being TRBD1 or TRBD2 (6 bases each). The germline V gene has CDR1 SGDLS and CDR2 YYNGEE. The V end lost 4 bases, the J end lost 4 bases, and 15 bases lay between the germline ends. CDR3 length equals 15 residues.